The sequence of this T cell receptor beta chain was determined in a study of cytomegalovirus exposure and HLA in healthy donors (dated by TCRdb to the late 2010s). A note on the overall study: An earlier analysis of roughly 610 of the donors reported approximately 260 Gb of sequence data and 117 million unique TCR beta sequences obtained from some 200 million T cells. Around 300 gigabases of sequencing data and tens of millions of unique TCR sequences were included in an early release covering over 600 HLA-typed donors. Of the 350 to 400 genotyped donors, over 70% fell in the genetic ancestry cluster associated with self-reported Caucasian donors. The study aimed to test whether cataloging public T cell receptors could reveal signatures of past pathogen exposure. The T cell repertoires of 700 or so subjects were profiled by immunosequencing and related to cytomegalovirus serostatus. A separate validation cohort of approximately 130 different subjects was used in addition to the approximately 700-subject first cohort. To predict cytomegalovirus infection status, the study brought together high-throughput TCR immunosequencing, statistical association of individual TCRs with disease status, and machine learning. In a later analysis, previously published TCR beta repertoires from about 640 donors were re-analyzed and high-resolution HLA genotyping was added so that TCR occurrence patterns could be studied. Rather than drawing on any new phenotypic data, the later analysis identified candidate immune exposures from TCR beta sequences and the way those sequences occurred across donors. An earlier analysis of approximately 500 of the donors applied high-throughput TCR beta sequencing to assess whether each TCR beta V gene segment acted as functional or pseudogenic. Alongside the repertoire data, information on donor age, sex, ethnicity and CMV serostatus was compiled. A later genetic analysis used genome-wide SNP genotypes for about 60% of the roughly 670 donors, treating that subset as a discovery cohort. Every repertoire in the discovery cohort had been generated on one and the same sequencing platform. HLA typing covered class I and class II loci at four-digit resolution. Typing coverage varied by locus: roughly 629-640 donors for A, B, C, DRB1 and DQB1; under 550 for DQA1; nearly 610 for DPA1; under 490 for DPB1. Roughly five DR-DQ haplotypes were treated as single units for association and clustering because of strong linkage in the cohort. Across about 380 genotyped donors of the cohort, an average of about 240,000 unique TCR beta nucleotide sequences per donor were sequenced, and approximately 17% of those sequences were non-productive.

The cohort comprised under 700 healthy bone marrow donors. At the time of sampling, all cohort members were nominally healthy, though unrecorded immune exposures were likely present. The donor tested CMV seronegative and was one of the 352 seronegative cohort members. Every donor gave a peripheral blood sample, and the peripheral blood mononuclear cells from that sample were used for TCR beta sequencing. The Qiagen DNeasy Blood Extraction Kit was used to extract genomic DNA from the blood cell samples. The library was prepared using the immunoSEQ multiplex PCR assay. The multiplex PCR relied on a mix of 60 forward primers for TCR Vbeta segments and 13 reverse primers for TCR Jbeta segments. The CDR3 region of rearranged TCR beta genes was amplified from genomic DNA with a multiplex PCR assay. The Illumina HiSeq System was used to sequence the amplified TCR beta libraries as 87-base-pair reads. The paper's processing steps were these. In a later analysis, tens of millions of unique TCR beta chains were counted across the roughly 700 repertoires, and around 10 million of these chains were shared by at least two donors. To remove PCR and sequencing errors, raw reads were error-corrected and collapsed into unique sequences using a nearest-neighbor algorithm that merged closely related sequences. To assign V, D and J gene segments, CDR3 sequences were aligned to IMGT reference sequences. For a sequence to be retained, a match of at least six nucleotides to both a V gene segment and a J gene segment was required. Rearrangements were called productive when the CDR3 lacked stop codons and stayed in frame with V and J; all others were non-productive. CDR3 was defined by IMGT convention, running from the second conserved V-encoded cysteine to the conserved J-encoded phenylalanine. The earlier analysis of 550 to 650 of the donors excluded any sequence lacking an unambiguous match to a single V gene segment. In an earlier analysis of 587 of the donors, V segments were called functional above 56.7% productive rearrangements and were called segregating when the between-donor standard deviation exceeded 5%. A statistical classification framework was built for diagnosing cytomegalovirus status from the catalog of TCR beta chain sequences. V and J gene assignment, in a later analysis, came from comparing TCR nucleotide sequences with IMGT/GENE-DB human TR gene sequences. Using the TCRdist pipeline, a later analysis assigned CDR3 sequences along with most-parsimonious VDJ recombination scenarios. In a later analysis, each TCR beta chain was defined by its CDR3 amino acid sequence together with its V-gene family, and reads lacking a unique V-gene family were excluded. To address suspected cross-contamination and a sequencing artifact, a later analysis removed 592 highly shared, low-generation-probability nucleotide sequences. In a later analysis, a clonal expansion index for each public chain was calculated from normalized within-repertoire ranks of inferred template counts. A later analysis computed generation probabilities with a VDJ recombination model fitted to out-of-frame rearrangements, and checked the results against IGoR. In a later analysis, hypergeometric tests were used to score TCR-TCR, TCR-HLA and TCR-CMV co-occurrence, with a repertoire-size bias correction applied to TCR pairs. In a later analysis, false discovery rates were estimated by permuting HLA or CMV assignments 20 times. In a later analysis, co-occurring TCRs were grouped using DBSCAN, with TCRdist sequence similarity added in when clustering inside HLA-allele-positive subsets. Repertoires with fewer than 30,000 or more than 120,000 public chains were left out of co-occurrence clustering, as were about 5 repertoires with anomalous nucleotide sharing. The table comes from immuneACCESS by way of TCRdb, which keeps in-frame sequences with V and J called. Part of the clones is missing from these tables; in studies checked, under half for an unresolved V gene and the rest for unknown reasons. That table is the source of V, J and clone size, and D and trimming were worked out from the DNA. Present in this sample are almost 95,000 clones, approximately 71% of which were seen just once. 2.7% of the sample belongs to the ten largest clones.

V is trimmed back by 0 bases and J by 0 bases, and the junction contains 11 bases that no gene match accounts for. From its cysteine to its phenylalanine, the CDR3 spans 20 amino acids. Just CDR3 DNA is preserved here, 60 bases in frame from base 1. In the germline V gene, CDR1 corresponds to SGHRS and CDR2 to YFSETQ. Regarding this clone: Its antigen is still unknown. No much larger clone exists at a distance of one base, and base qualities are not known.

Overall study results and their limits: Immune exposure information for the cohort was limited to CMV serostatus. In vitro tests confirmed that a few of the cytomegalovirus-associated TCR beta chains recognize cytomegalovirus antigens. The sequencing pipeline was judged likely to have produced a cluster of highly shared sequence variants as a technical artifact. About 17 rarely observed V segments, including chromosome 9 orphons, were excluded from the earlier analysis of several hundred of the donors because counts were too low. A later genetic analysis reported fewer N-insertions in productive TCRs among donors in an Asian-associated ancestry cluster than the roughly 700-donor mean. Correlated functional status among segregating V segments might be attributable to linkage disequilibrium, but an unknown experimental factor could not be ruled out. A later analysis associated approximately 17,000 TCR beta sequences with specific HLA alleles at a false discovery rate of 0.05. The cohort was sequenced for TCR beta chains only, and without alpha or paired-chain data the features that could be detected were limited. In a later analysis, TCR association rates were found to vary across HLA loci, with the most associated TCRs seen for DRB1 alleles and the fewest for HLA-C alleles. The classifier was reported to diagnose cytomegalovirus status with high specificity and sensitivity in both the original cohort and the validation cohort. A further reported finding was that TCR beta sequences accurately predicted the HLA-A and HLA-B alleles for most subjects in the first cohort. In the study, 164 TCR beta chains were listed as associated with cytomegalovirus. Most TCR sequences were seen in very few donors, while some public TCRs were found in many individuals. Several of the top co-occurrence clusters appeared to be linked to parvovirus B19, influenza, CMV and Epstein-Barr virus, according to a later analysis. Because HLA typing was unavailable for some donors at each locus, only the typed subset was used in association tests. Most CMV-associated TCR beta chains appeared to be HLA-restricted in a later analysis, and the HLA associations seemed to be driven largely by CMV exposure. An earlier analysis of approximately 540 of the donors showed that most TCR beta V segments appeared in productive rearrangements either about 87% or about 30% of the time, which broadly matched IMGT annotations. An association between a missense DCLRE1C variant and V-gene and J-gene trimming of TCR beta chains was found in a later genetic analysis and replicated in an independent cohort. The authors suggested that the approach could potentially be extended to other disease states and immunological phenotypes. Some IMGT-functional V segments, including TRBV6-2 and TRBV6-3, could not be told apart with the 87-base-pair reads, so those segments were excluded. Roughly uniform sequencing depth across donors was assumed in presence/absence analyses, although this assumption may not hold. In a later analysis, HLA-associated TCR beta chains showed more clonal expansion and lower generation probabilities than non-associated chains that were equally common. Assigning TCR associations to individual alleles was difficult when HLA alleles, especially DR and DQ, strongly co-occurred.

The TCR originated in a man aged 45-65 years in good health and CMV-seronegative. Input material: PBMCs. The sequence links TRBV5-1 to TRBJ2-1, and TRBD1 aligns with 11 junction nucleotides. The CDR3 sequence is CASSLAGTGGIGISYNEQFF. Read as DNA, the sequence is TGCGCCAGCAGCTTGGCCGGGACAGGGGGTATTGGGATCTCCTACAATGAGCAGTTCTTC.